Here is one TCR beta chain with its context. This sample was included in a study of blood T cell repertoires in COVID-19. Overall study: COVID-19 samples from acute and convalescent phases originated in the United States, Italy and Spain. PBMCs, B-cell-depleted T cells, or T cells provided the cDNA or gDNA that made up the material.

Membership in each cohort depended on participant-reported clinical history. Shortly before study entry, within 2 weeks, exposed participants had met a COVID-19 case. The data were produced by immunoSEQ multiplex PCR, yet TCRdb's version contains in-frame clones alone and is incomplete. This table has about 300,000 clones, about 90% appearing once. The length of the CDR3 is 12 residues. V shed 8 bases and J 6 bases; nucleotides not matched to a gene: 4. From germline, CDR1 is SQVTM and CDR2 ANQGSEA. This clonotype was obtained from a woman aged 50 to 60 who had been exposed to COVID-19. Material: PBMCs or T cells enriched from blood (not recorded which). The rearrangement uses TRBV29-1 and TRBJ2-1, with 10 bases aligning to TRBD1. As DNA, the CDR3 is TGCAGCTCGGGACAGGGGAGCAATGAGCAGTTCTTC. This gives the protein CSSGQGSNEQFF.